This TCR beta chain is from a study of blood T cell repertoires in COVID-19. Study-wide context: Whether acute or convalescent, the COVID-19 samples came from the United States, Italy and Spain.

Trimming cost V 5 bases and J 5 bases, with 12 bases left between them. Germline CDR1 reads SNHLY; CDR2 reads FYNNEI. The CDR3 contains 14 residues. Generated by immunoSEQ multiplex PCR, the TCRdb table keeps only in-frame clones and is missing some. The sample includes about 160,000 clones, around 80% of them seen just once. This clone was seen a handful of times. This sequence joins TRBV2 and TRBJ2-2; D might be TRBD2 (6 bases). Material for sequencing was peripheral blood. This clonotype was sampled from a woman aged 60-75 years with acute or convalescent COVID-19. Written as DNA, the CDR3 is TGTGCCAGCAGTATTAAGGAGGGGACCGGGGAGCTGTTTTTT. The encoded protein is CASSIKEGTGELFF.